This TCR beta chain was found in a study of control samples from healthy donors and cancer patients. Some clones are missing from TCRdb's copy, which holds only in-frame ones; the method was immunoSEQ multiplex PCR. The sample has about 160,000 clones; around 94% are singletons. The germline V gene has CDR1 SGHVS and CDR2 FNYEAQ. V gave up 5 bases and J gave up 5 bases; unmatched junction bases: 10. The CDR3 is 15 amino acids. The clonotype was recovered from a man aged 55 to 69 with colorectal cancer. Sample: PBMCs. This chain connects TRBV7-6 to TRBJ2-7; 9 nucleotides line up with TRBD1. The CDR3 DNA reads TGTGCCAGCAGCACACGTTACAGGGGGCTGGACGAGCAGTACTTC. Its translation: CASSTRYRGLDEQYF.